This T cell receptor (beta chain) was found in a study of blood T cell repertoires in COVID-19. The authors' processing: From reference gene primer amplification, estimates of nucleated cell counts were derived. TCRdb keeps only in-frame clones here, not all; method: immunoSEQ multiplex PCR. V, J and clone size reflect that table, while D and trimming were determined from the DNA. Of some 120,000 clones listed, approximately 90% were seen once; the top ten hold approximately 1.5%. The CDR3 loop spans 12 amino acids. Trimming removed 5 bases from V and 4 bases from J, with 5 bases in between. The germline V gene has CDR1 SGHAT and CDR2 FQNNGV.

The sample taken for sequencing was peripheral blood. V gene TRBV11-2 combines with J gene TRBJ2-2, with D unresolved. The receptor's source is a human donor in a cohort sampled during active COVID-19. In DNA, the CDR3 is TGTGCCAGCAGCCCCTCCACCGGGGAGCTGTTTTTT. As protein: CASSPSTGELFF.